This T cell receptor beta chain was profiled in a study of PD-1 blockade in classical Hodgkin lymphoma. Only in-frame clones appear in the TCRdb table, and some are missing; sequencing was by immunoSEQ multiplex PCR. The table records approximately 17,000 clones, over 75% of them present only once. The time point here: newly diagnosed, previously untreated cHL patient sample. Acting as the comparison were PBMCs from newly diagnosed, untreated classical Hodgkin lymphoma. Findings and limits, study-wide: Reported baseline diversity: healthy donors highest, relapsed/refractory patients lowest. The repertoire differences lack a defined cause, possibly disease activity or prior therapy.

The CDR3 runs to 19 residues. Concerning this clone itself: Its antigen is not known.

The sequencing input was peripheral blood mononuclear cells (PBMCs). The clonotype was recovered from a human donor with classical Hodgkin lymphoma. The genes are TRBV7-5 and TRBJ1-1; the table's D gene call, TRBD1, was not cross checked with the DNA. TRBV7-5 is given as a pseudogene. The CDR3 nucleotides are TGTGTCAGAAGCTTAGTTCCGGGACAGGGGGATACCCTGAACACTGAAGCTTTCTTT. Residues: CVRSLVPGQGDTLNTEAFF.